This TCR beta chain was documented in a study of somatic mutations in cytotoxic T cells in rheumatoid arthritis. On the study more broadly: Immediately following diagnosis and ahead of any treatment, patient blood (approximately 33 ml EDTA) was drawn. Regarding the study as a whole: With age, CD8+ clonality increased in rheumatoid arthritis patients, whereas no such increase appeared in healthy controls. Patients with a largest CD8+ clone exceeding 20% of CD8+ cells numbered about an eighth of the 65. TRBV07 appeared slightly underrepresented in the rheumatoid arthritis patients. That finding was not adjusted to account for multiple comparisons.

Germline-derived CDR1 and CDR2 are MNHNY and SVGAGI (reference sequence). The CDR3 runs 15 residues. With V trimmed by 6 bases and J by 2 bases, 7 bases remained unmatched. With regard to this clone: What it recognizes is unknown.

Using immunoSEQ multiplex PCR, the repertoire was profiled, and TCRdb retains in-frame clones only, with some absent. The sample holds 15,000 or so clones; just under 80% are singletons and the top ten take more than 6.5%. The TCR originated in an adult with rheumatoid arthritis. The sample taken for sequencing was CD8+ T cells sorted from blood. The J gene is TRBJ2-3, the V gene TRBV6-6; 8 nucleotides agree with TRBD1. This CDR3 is CASSPGQGNTDTQYF. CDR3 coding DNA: TGTGCCAGCAGCCCCGGACAGGGAAACACAGATACGCAGTATTTT.